Each of the 30 T cell receptor beta chains below was sequenced from the same sample in a study of OX40 agonist ivuxolimab in advanced cancers. The repertoire was sequenced with immunoSEQ multiplex PCR; TCRdb's copy has only in-frame clones and lacks some. Of around 83,000 clones in the sample, 90% to 95% were seen once. Specimen: CD4+ or CD8+ T cells sorted from blood, collected in a trial of the OX40 agonist ivuxolimab. These receptor sequences come from an adult with an advanced solid tumor such as melanoma, head and neck, liver or kidney cancer.

This chain uses TRBV5-1 with TRBJ2-3; maybe TRBD2 (6 bases). V dropped 4 bases and J dropped 10 bases, with 16 bases sitting between them. The CDR3 runs to 13 residues. In germline, CDR1 is SGHRS, CDR2 YFSETQ. The CDR3 spells CASSPDMEGSQYF. The CDR3 DNA reads as TGCGCCAGCAGCCCGGACATGGAGGGTTCGCAGTATTTT.

This clone was seen just once. The chain joins TRBV7-9 to TRBJ2-7, with D possibly being TRBD2 (6 bases). The V end lost 5 bases, the J end lost 7 bases, and 21 bases lay between the germline ends. CDR3 length: 15 residues. Germline V CDR1 and CDR2: SEHNR, FQNEAQ (reference sequence). The CDR3 loop reads CASSPTALPGEEQYF. In nucleotides, the CDR3 is TGTGCCAGCAGCCCGACGGCTCTTCCGGGAGAGGAGCAGTACTTC.

Written as DNA, the CDR3 is TGTGCCAGCAGCCCAAATGACTGGAGCCAAGAGACCCAGTACTTC. Translation gives CASSPNDWSQETQYF. V and J are TRBV5-5 and TRBJ2-5; D not resolved. The CDR3 length is 15 residues. With 4 bases removed from V and 1 base from J, the gap between germline ends came to 14 bases. Germline values: CDR1 SGHKS, CDR2 YYEKEE (reference sequence).

The gene calls are TRBV6-1 and TRBJ2-6; no definite D call. Trimming stripped 4 bases from V and 0 bases from J, with 4 bases between. Germline CDR1 MNHNS, CDR2 SASEGT. The CDR3 sequence is 14 residues long. The CDR3 DNA sequence: TGTGCCAGCAGTGTACTCTCTGGGGCCAACGTCCTGACTTTC. Amino acids: CASSVLSGANVLTF.

This clone was observed a handful of times. The genes are TRBV14 and TRBJ2-3; 9 nucleotides line up with TRBD2. CDR1 and CDR2 (germline): SGHDN, FVKESK. The J segment lost 9 bases and the V segment lost 0 bases, leaving 10 bases of the junction unmatched. This CDR3 spans 16 amino acids. The CDR3 region is CASSQEGGTSSRTQYF. DNA of the CDR3: TGTGCCAGCAGCCAAGAAGGAGGGACTAGCTCCAGGACGCAGTATTTT.

The chain combines TRBV19 with TRBJ2-1; tentative D call: TRBD1 (6 bases). The CDR3 consists of 12 residues. CDR1 is LNHDA and CDR2 is SQIVND in the germline V gene (reference sequence). Trimming pared 9 bases from V and 10 bases from J, leaving 16 bases between. The CDR3 DNA reads TGTGCCAGCCGGACACAGGGTAGCGAGCAGTTCTTC. Its translation: CASRTQGSEQFF.

The chain employs TRBV4-3 and TRBJ2-3; TRBD1 is a possible D gene (5 bases). The V gene lost 3 bases and the J gene lost 4 bases, with 17 bases spanning the gap. Germline loops: CDR1 LGHNA, CDR2 YSLEER. This CDR3 has 16 amino acids. CDR3 region: CASSQGPLPPADTQYF. The CDR3 DNA reads as TGCGCCAGCAGCCAGGGGCCTCTACCCCCCGCAGATACGCAGTATTTT.

The chain joins TRBV5-1 to TRBJ2-3; 11 bases line up with TRBD2. The CDR3 has 18 amino acids. CDR1 and CDR2 from the germline V gene are SGHRS and YFSETQ. J gave up 1 base and V 4 bases, and 11 bases lay outside the gene matches. For the CDR3, the DNA is TGCGCCAGCAGCGCCGGGACTAGCGGCACAACGCGCACAGATACGCAGTATTTT. It encodes CASSAGTSGTTRTDTQYF.

In its sample, this clone was seen once. The genes are TRBV10-3 and TRBJ2-5; the match to TRBD2 covers 14 bases. There are 15 residues in the CDR3. Germline lookup yields CDR1 ENHRY and CDR2 SYGVKD. With 5 bases clipped from V and 4 bases from J, the junction kept 3 bases outside the gene matches. This CDR3 is CAISPGLAGGETQYF. The CDR3, as DNA: TGTGCCATCAGTCCCGGACTAGCGGGAGGAGAGACCCAGTACTTC.

The CDR3 nucleotides are TGTGCCAGCAGCTCCGGACAGGGGGCGGGGGGCTACACCTTC. As protein: CASSSGQGAGGYTF. V gene TRBV5-4 combines with J gene TRBJ1-2, with 11 bases that match TRBD1. Germline CDR1 and CDR2: SGHNT and YYREEE (reference sequence). This CDR3 has 14 amino acids. After removal of 3 bases from V and 8 bases from J, the junction contained 6 bases not matched to a gene.

CDR3 loop: CASQGYTQYF. The CDR3 DNA reads TGTGCCAGTCAGGGGTATACGCAGTATTTT. This chain connects TRBV28 to TRBJ2-3, with D possibly being TRBD1 (6 bases). V gave up 9 bases and J gave up 7 bases, with 8 bases separating them. CDR1 and CDR2 (germline): MDHEN, SYDVKM. This CDR3 is built from 10 residues. Looking up the rest from reference TRBV28 and TRBJ2-3 gives the full variable domain: DVKVTQSSRYLVKRTGEKVFLECVQDMDHENMFWYRQDPGLGLRLIYFSYDVKMKEKGDIPEGYSVSREKKERFSLILESASTNQTSMYLCASQGYTQYFGPGTRLTVL.

The chain joins TRBV28 to TRBJ1-1, with 7 bases identical to TRBD1. Germline loops: CDR1 MDHEN, CDR2 SYDVKM. Trimming removed 5 bases from V and 5 bases from J; junction bases left unmatched: 5. This CDR3 contains 13 residues. CDR3 nucleotide sequence: TGTGCCAGCAGTCGGAGGGGGCGGACTGAAGCTTTCTTT. Translation gives CASSRRGRTEAFF.

The chain recombines TRBV2 with TRBJ2-3, with TRBD2 identical over 7 bases. The CDR3 runs 13 residues. The J segment lost 4 bases and the V segment lost 8 bases, leaving 6 bases of the junction unmatched. Germline V gene data show CDR1 as SNHLY and CDR2 as FYNNEI. The CDR3 region is CASRTSLSDTQYF. The CDR3 DNA follows: TGTGCCAGCCGGACTAGTTTATCAGATACGCAGTATTTT.

The chain uses TRBV9 and TRBJ2-3; 8 nucleotides match TRBD2. The germline gives CDR1 SGDLS, CDR2 YYNGEE. The length of the CDR3 is 16 residues. The J segment lost 0 bases and the V segment lost 4 bases, leaving 7 bases of the junction unmatched. The CDR3 DNA sequence: TGTGCCAGCAGCATCACAGCGGGAGCTAGCACAGATACGCAGTATTTT. Protein: CASSITAGASTDTQYF.

The chain links TRBV5-4 to TRBJ2-2; TRBD2 agrees at 9 bases. The V segment lost 0 bases and the J segment 4 bases; nucleotides outside the gene matches: 4. Germline-derived CDR1 and CDR2 are SGHNT and YYREEE (reference sequence). The CDR3 loop spans 16 amino acids. The CDR3 DNA reads TGTGCCAGCAGCTTGGATCTAGCGGGATCCACCGGGGAGCTGTTTTTT. Its protein is CASSLDLAGSTGELFF.

This chain links TRBV2 with TRBJ1-5; 12 bases match TRBD1. The germline CDR1 and CDR2 sequences are SNHLY and FYNNEI. The CDR3 runs to 13 residues. V gave up 11 bases and J gave up 5 bases; unmatched junction bases: 4. CDR3 nucleotide sequence: TGTGCCGGGGGACAGGGGGCTGATCAGCCCCAGCATTTT. It specifies CAGGQGADQPQHF.

The rearrangement links TRBV28 to TRBJ1-2, with 8 nucleotides matching TRBD1. The CDR3 totals 14 residues. Trimming cost V 7 bases and J 7 bases; bases outside gene matches: 11. Per the germline V gene, CDR1 is MDHEN and CDR2 is SYDVKM. The CDR3 reads CASTLGTGRIGYTF. CDR3 in DNA: TGTGCCAGCACCCTCGGGACAGGCCGTATTGGCTACACCTTC.

This sequence joins TRBV5-1 and TRBJ2-7; D perhaps matches TRBD1 (6 bases). The CDR3 is 12 residues long. V was pared by 4 bases and J by 4 bases, with 9 bases between. Germline CDR1 is SGHRS and CDR2 is YFSETQ. This CDR3 reads CASSPGQYEQYF. The CDR3 nucleotides are TGCGCCAGCAGCCCTGGACAGTACGAGCAGTACTTC.

The chain uses TRBV5-1 and TRBJ2-3; TRBD2 aligns across 10 bases. The trim removed 0 bases at V and 4 bases at J, leaving 8 bases unmatched. Germline V gene sequence: CDR1 SGHRS, CDR2 YFSETQ. The CDR3 totals 17 residues. In DNA, the CDR3 is TGCGCCAGCAGCTTGGCTATCATAGCGGGAGGCCCAGATACGCAGTATTTT. Amino acid sequence: CASSLAIIAGGPDTQYF.

The chain links TRBV5-8 to TRBJ2-3; D is ambiguous. The germline V gene encodes CDR1 SGHTS and CDR2 YDEGEE. Trimming stripped 0 bases from V and 4 bases from J, with 3 bases between. The CDR3 extends over 12 amino acids. CDR3 DNA sequence: TGTGCCAGCAGCTTGGTGCCAGATACGCAGTATTTT. Residues: CASSLVPDTQYF.

In this sample, this clone turned up once. This sequence joins TRBV2 and TRBJ1-1, with 7 bases identical to TRBD1. Trimming removed 5 bases from V and 1 base from J; junction bases left unmatched: 4. Germline CDR1 reads SNHLY; CDR2 reads FYNNEI. There are 14 residues in the CDR3. CDR3 protein: CASSKGQENTEAFF. CDR3 nucleotides: TGTGCCAGCAGTAAAGGACAGGAGAACACTGAAGCTTTCTTT.

For the CDR3, the DNA is TGTGCCAGCAGCCTCTGGGGTTTGAAAAACATTCAGTACTTC. Translating gives CASSLWGLKNIQYF. The chain carries TRBV5-6 and TRBJ2-4; D unclear. The CDR3 is 14 amino acids. Trimming removed 4 bases at V and 4 bases at J, with 12 bases between. Germline CDR1 and CDR2: SGHDT and YYEEEE.

The chain uses TRBV5-1 and TRBJ2-5, with D tentatively TRBD2 (5 bases). The germline V and J ends were trimmed by 4 bases and 5 bases, with 12 bases remaining between them. The CDR3 is 13 residues long. Germline CDR1 reads SGHRS; CDR2 reads YFSETQ. The DNA for the CDR3 is TGCGCCAGCAGCGAGGGTCTGCGGGAGACCCAGTACTTC. Encoded protein: CASSEGLRETQYF.

The chain carries TRBV11-1 and TRBJ2-7, with no clear D. The V gene's germline CDR1 is SGHAT and CDR2 FQDESV (reference sequence). V gave up 1 base and J gave up 7 bases, with 17 bases separating them. There are 15 residues in the CDR3. The CDR3 is CASSLESGLGWEQYF. The CDR3, as DNA: TGTGCCAGCAGCTTAGAGTCGGGCCTTGGATGGGAGCAGTACTTC.

The chain links TRBV10-1 to TRBJ2-1, with no clear D. CDR3 length: 13 amino acids. CDR1 and CDR2 from the germline V gene are WNHNN and SYGVQD (reference sequence). V lost 6 bases to trimming and J lost 1 base, with 7 bases between them. CDR3 DNA: TGCGCCAGCAGCCAGGTTTCCTACAATGAGCAGTTCTTC. Protein product: CASSQVSYNEQFF.

The V gene is TRBV4-1, the J gene TRBJ1-5; 10 bases match TRBD1. J lost 4 bases, V lost 0 bases, and 3 bases had no gene match. Germline V gives CDR1 MGHRA, CDR2 YSYEKL. The CDR3 runs to 16 residues. CDR3 loop: CASSQDRTGGNQPQHF. Written as DNA, the CDR3 is TGCGCCAGCAGCCAAGATCGGACAGGGGGTAATCAGCCCCAGCATTTT.

The chain has TRBV11-2 and TRBJ2-3; D is perhaps TRBD1 (6 bases). V lost 8 bases, J lost 0 bases, and 12 bases lay in between. This CDR3 has 14 residues. Germline V gene lookup returns CDR1 SGHAT and CDR2 FQNNGV. The CDR3 DNA is TGTGCCAGCGGACAGCCGAAGAGCACAGATACGCAGTATTTT. Translating gives CASGQPKSTDTQYF.

The genes are TRBV6-4 and TRBJ1-1, with 10 bases matching TRBD1. Germline CDR1 reads MRHNA; CDR2 reads SNTAGT. Unmatched junction bases numbered 4, after V lost 6 bases and J lost 6 bases. The CDR3 has 13 residues. DNA for the CDR3: TGTGCCAGCAGGGGACAGGGGTACGCTGAAGCTTTCTTT. The encoded protein is CASRGQGYAEAFF.

The chain has TRBV4-1 and TRBJ1-5; maybe TRBD1 (5 bases). Between the trimmed V and J ends, which lost 6 bases and 7 bases, there was a span of 19 bases. In germline, CDR1 is MGHRA, CDR2 YSYEKL. The CDR3 length is 15 residues. CDR3 protein: CASSLDPAGGQPQHF. For the CDR3, the DNA is TGCGCCAGCAGTCTCGACCCTGCGGGGGGACAGCCCCAGCATTTT.

The gene calls are TRBV28 and TRBJ1-4; D uncertain. From germline, CDR1 is MDHEN and CDR2 SYDVKM. V was pared by 3 bases and J by 0 bases, with 8 bases between. The CDR3 runs 15 residues. The chain's CDR3 is CASSFQDATNEKLFF. In DNA form, the CDR3 reads TGTGCCAGCAGTTTTCAGGATGCAACTAATGAAAAACTGTTTTTT.